The rows below give T cell receptor beta chains drawn from one sample of a study of blood T cell repertoires in COVID-19. The protocol was immunoSEQ multiplex PCR, while the TCRdb copy is restricted to in-frame clones and leaves out a portion. The sample contains about 38,000 clones, approximately 90% of which appear only once. Source material: peripheral blood. These receptors originate from a man aged 65 to 79 with active COVID-19. Both conserved end residues are part of each CDR3. Each record gives: clone size, D gene, J gene, V gene, CDR3 protein, CDR3 DNA. D genes are given only for firm matches. Some rows have no size entry. The others give once, few or many, or a class for an expanded clone.

clone size: .; D gene: TRBD1; J gene: TRBJ1-3; V gene: TRBV18; CDR3 protein: CASSRGTALRNTIYF; CDR3 DNA: TGTGCCAGCTCCCGCGGGACAGCGCTAAGAAACACCATATATTTT
clone size: .; D gene: TRBD2; J gene: TRBJ2-3; V gene: TRBV9; CDR3 protein: CASSLSGNTDTQYF; CDR3 DNA: TGTGCCAGCAGCCTAAGCGGGAACACAGATACGCAGTATTTT
clone size: .; D gene: .; J gene: TRBJ2-7; V gene: TRBV30; CDR3 protein: CAWSVMWADEQYF; CDR3 DNA: TGTGCCTGGAGTGTAATGTGGGCAGACGAGCAGTACTTC
clone size: .; D gene: .; J gene: TRBJ2-7; V gene: TRBV28; CDR3 protein: CASSLALSEQYF; CDR3 DNA: TGTGCCAGCAGTTTAGCCTTGAGCGAGCAGTACTTC
clone size: .; D gene: .; J gene: TRBJ1-1; V gene: TRBV2; CDR3 protein: CASITPQGPDKAFF; CDR3 DNA: TGTGCCAGCATAACCCCCCAGGGGCCCGATAAAGCTTTCTTT
clone size: .; D gene: TRBD1; J gene: TRBJ1-2; V gene: TRBV24-1; CDR3 protein: CATSDSGQRGTGKNYGYTF; CDR3 DNA: TGTGCCACCAGTGATTCCGGCCAGCGTGGGACAGGGAAGAACTATGGCTACACCTTC
clone size: .; D gene: .; J gene: TRBJ1-3; V gene: TRBV7-2; CDR3 protein: CASSSFSAGNTIYF; CDR3 DNA: TGTGCCAGCAGTTCGTTTTCCGCTGGAAACACCATATATTTT
clone size: .; D gene: .; J gene: TRBJ1-6; V gene: TRBV3-1/TRBV3-2; CDR3 protein: CASSDTSRQNSPLHF; CDR3 DNA: TGTGCCAGCAGCGATACGTCGAGACAGAATTCACCCCTCCACTTT
clone size: .; D gene: .; J gene: TRBJ1-2; V gene: TRBV3-1/TRBV3-2; CDR3 protein: CASSQDAVGGRSYTF; CDR3 DNA: TGTGCCAGCAGCCAAGATGCAGTCGGGGGTAGGAGCTACACCTTC
clone size: .; D gene: .; J gene: TRBJ2-1; V gene: TRBV5-1; CDR3 protein: CASSLDQGQGYNEQFF; CDR3 DNA: TGCGCCAGCAGCTTGGATCAGGGTCAAGGCTACAATGAGCAGTTCTTC
clone size: .; D gene: TRBD2; J gene: TRBJ2-2; V gene: TRBV7-3; CDR3 protein: CASSLGKRGGPNTGELFF; CDR3 DNA: TGTGCCAGCAGCTTGGGAAAGCGGGGGGGCCCGAACACCGGGGAGCTGTTTTTT
clone size: .; D gene: .; J gene: TRBJ1-2; V gene: TRBV7-2; CDR3 protein: CASRSGASLQNYGYTF; CDR3 DNA: TGTGCCAGCAGATCTGGCGCCAGTTTACAGAACTATGGCTACACCTTC
clone size: .; D gene: TRBD2; J gene: TRBJ2-3; V gene: TRBV4-3; CDR3 protein: CASSRTGTSGGASDTQYF; CDR3 DNA: TGCGCCAGCAGCCGCACGGGGACTAGCGGGGGGGCTTCGGATACGCAGTATTTT
clone size: .; D gene: .; J gene: TRBJ2-7; V gene: TRBV7-9; CDR3 protein: CAELDSDSYEQYF; CDR3 DNA: TGTGCCGAACTGGACAGTGATTCCTACGAGCAGTACTTC
clone size: .; D gene: TRBD2; J gene: TRBJ2-4; V gene: TRBV5-4; CDR3 protein: CASSPGSLAGGGAKNIQYF; CDR3 DNA: TGTGCCAGCAGCCCCGGGAGTCTAGCGGGAGGGGGGGCCAAAAACATTCAGTACTTC
clone size: .; D gene: TRBD1; J gene: TRBJ1-1; V gene: TRBV10-3; CDR3 protein: CAISDPGQTMNTEAFF; CDR3 DNA: TGTGCCATCAGTGACCCGGGACAGACCATGAACACTGAAGCTTTCTTT
clone size: .; D gene: .; J gene: TRBJ2-3; V gene: TRBV24-1; CDR3 protein: CATSPGTDTQYF; CDR3 DNA: TGTGCCACCAGTCCAGGGACAGATACGCAGTATTTT
clone size: .; D gene: TRBD1; J gene: TRBJ1-5; V gene: TRBV27; CDR3 protein: CASKQGAFNQPQHF; CDR3 DNA: TGTGCCAGTAAACAGGGGGCTTTCAATCAGCCCCAGCATTTT
clone size: .; D gene: TRBD1; J gene: TRBJ1-5; V gene: TRBV18; CDR3 protein: CASSRTGNSNQPQHF; CDR3 DNA: TGTGCCAGCTCAAGGACAGGGAATAGCAATCAGCCCCAGCATTTT
clone size: .; D gene: TRBD2; J gene: TRBJ2-1; V gene: TRBV30; CDR3 protein: CACGREFNEQFF; CDR3 DNA: TGTGCCTGCGGGCGGGAGTTCAATGAGCAGTTCTTC
clone size: .; D gene: .; J gene: TRBJ1-1; V gene: TRBV7-9; CDR3 protein: CASSFQDTEAFF; CDR3 DNA: TGTGCCAGCAGCTTCCAGGACACTGAAGCTTTCTTT
clone size: .; D gene: .; J gene: TRBJ1-5; V gene: TRBV19; CDR3 protein: CASSTRQLNQPQHF; CDR3 DNA: TGTGCCAGTAGTACTCGACAGCTCAATCAGCCCCAGCATTTT
clone size: .; D gene: .; J gene: TRBJ1-5; V gene: TRBV19; CDR3 protein: CASKERARSGSNQPQHF; CDR3 DNA: TGTGCCAGTAAAGAGAGGGCGCGATCCGGTAGCAATCAGCCCCAGCATTTT
clone size: .; D gene: .; J gene: TRBJ2-6; V gene: TRBV25-1; CDR3 protein: CASSPDSGANVLTF; CDR3 DNA: TGTGCCAGCAGTCCGGACAGTGGGGCCAACGTCCTGACTTTC
clone size: .; D gene: TRBD2; J gene: TRBJ2-1; V gene: TRBV18; CDR3 protein: CASSPLSGSSDEQFF; CDR3 DNA: TGTGCCAGCTCACCCCTAAGCGGGAGTAGCGATGAGCAGTTCTTC
clone size: .; D gene: TRBD1; J gene: TRBJ1-2; V gene: TRBV11-1; CDR3 protein: CASSPYRGPGYGYTF; CDR3 DNA: TGTGCCAGCAGCCCGTACAGGGGGCCAGGCTATGGCTACACCTTC
clone size: .; D gene: .; J gene: TRBJ1-1; V gene: TRBV30; CDR3 protein: CAWSVEIRTEAFF; CDR3 DNA: TGTGCCTGGAGCGTAGAAATACGGACTGAAGCTTTCTTT
clone size: .; D gene: .; J gene: TRBJ2-1; V gene: TRBV7-2; CDR3 protein: CASSLDGGSYNEQFF; CDR3 DNA: TGTGCCAGCAGCTTAGACGGCGGCTCCTACAATGAGCAGTTCTTC
clone size: once; D gene: .; J gene: TRBJ2-3; V gene: TRBV7-9; CDR3 protein: CASSLARNTQYF; CDR3 DNA: TGTGCCAGCAGCTTAGCTCGTAATACGCAGTATTTT
clone size: .; D gene: TRBD1; J gene: TRBJ1-3; V gene: TRBV5-5; CDR3 protein: CASSVYTGAGNTIYF; CDR3 DNA: TGTGCCAGCAGCGTTTACACAGGGGCCGGAAACACCATATATTTT
clone size: .; D gene: .; J gene: TRBJ2-7; V gene: TRBV15; CDR3 protein: CATSRGGTARYEQYF; CDR3 DNA: TGTGCCACCAGCAGAGGAGGAACGGCAAGGTACGAGCAGTACTTC
clone size: .; D gene: .; J gene: TRBJ2-7; V gene: TRBV28; CDR3 protein: CASSLRGAREYF; CDR3 DNA: TGTGCCAGCAGTTTACGGGGGGCGCGGGAGTACTTC
clone size: .; D gene: TRBD2; J gene: TRBJ2-5; V gene: TRBV9; CDR3 protein: CASSEGLAGGPQETQYF; CDR3 DNA: TGTGCCAGCAGCGAGGGACTAGCGGGAGGCCCCCAAGAGACCCAGTACTTC
clone size: .; D gene: .; J gene: TRBJ2-7; V gene: TRBV6-6; CDR3 protein: CAVQRGDRSYEQYF; CDR3 DNA: TGTGCCGTTCAGCGGGGGGACAGGTCCTACGAGCAGTACTTC
clone size: .; D gene: .; J gene: TRBJ1-4; V gene: TRBV25-1; CDR3 protein: CASTGLNEKLFF; CDR3 DNA: TGTGCCAGCACGGGTCTCAATGAAAAACTGTTTTTT
clone size: .; D gene: .; J gene: TRBJ2-7; V gene: TRBV7-2; CDR3 protein: CASSLMFKVAGVYEQYF; CDR3 DNA: TGTGCCAGCAGCTTAATGTTCAAGGTGGCAGGGGTCTACGAGCAGTACTTC
clone size: few; D gene: TRBD2; J gene: TRBJ2-5; V gene: TRBV7-2; CDR3 protein: CASSTGLAGGSLETQYF; CDR3 DNA: TGTGCCAGCAGCACAGGACTAGCGGGAGGAAGTTTAGAGACCCAGTACTTC
clone size: .; D gene: TRBD2; J gene: TRBJ2-1; V gene: TRBV28; CDR3 protein: CASSLWARGRGGEQFF; CDR3 DNA: TGTGCCAGCAGTTTATGGGCGCGCGGGAGGGGAGGCGAGCAGTTCTTC
clone size: .; D gene: .; J gene: TRBJ1-2; V gene: TRBV19; CDR3 protein: CASSSPGGGYTF; CDR3 DNA: TGTGCCAGTAGTTCCCCCGGGGGAGGCTACACCTTC
clone size: .; D gene: TRBD2; J gene: TRBJ2-1; V gene: TRBV29-1; CDR3 protein: CSVDGGVLSYNEQFF; CDR3 DNA: TGCAGCGTTGATGGGGGGGTCCTATCCTACAATGAGCAGTTCTTC
clone size: once; D gene: .; J gene: TRBJ1-5; V gene: TRBV19; CDR3 protein: CASSIGRGKTNQPQHF; CDR3 DNA: TGTGCCAGTAGTATAGGAAGGGGGAAGACCAATCAGCCCCAGCATTTT
clone size: once; D gene: TRBD1; J gene: TRBJ1-5; V gene: TRBV24-1; CDR3 protein: CATRQGGHSNQPQHF; CDR3 DNA: TGTGCCACCAGACAGGGGGGACATAGCAATCAGCCCCAGCATTTT
clone size: .; D gene: TRBD2; J gene: TRBJ2-5; V gene: TRBV29-1; CDR3 protein: CSVERLAGGLRGETQYF; CDR3 DNA: TGCAGCGTTGAGCGACTAGCGGGGGGGCTGCGAGGAGAGACCCAGTACTTC
clone size: .; D gene: .; J gene: TRBJ1-3; V gene: TRBV4-3; CDR3 protein: CASSPGGLRPSSGNTIYF; CDR3 DNA: TGCGCCAGCAGCCCCGGGGGTCTCAGGCCTTCGAGTGGAAACACCATATATTTT
clone size: .; D gene: TRBD1; J gene: TRBJ2-1; V gene: TRBV5-1; CDR3 protein: CASSRQGDSYNEQFF; CDR3 DNA: TGCGCCAGCAGCCGACAGGGGGATTCCTACAATGAGCAGTTCTTC
clone size: .; D gene: TRBD1; J gene: TRBJ2-6; V gene: TRBV18; CDR3 protein: CASSPRTGPLSGANVLTF; CDR3 DNA: TGTGCCAGCTCACCAAGGACAGGTCCGCTATCTGGGGCCAACGTCCTGACTTTC
clone size: few; D gene: .; J gene: TRBJ1-1; V gene: TRBV7-2; CDR3 protein: CASSPFRGGEAFF; CDR3 DNA: TGTGCCAGCAGCCCTTTCCGCGGGGGTGAAGCTTTCTTT
clone size: once; D gene: .; J gene: TRBJ1-2; V gene: TRBV7-2; CDR3 protein: CASSPQGQTPPMGYTF; CDR3 DNA: TGTGCCAGCAGCCCCCAGGGGCAGACCCCTCCTATGGGCTACACCTTC
clone size: .; D gene: TRBD2; J gene: TRBJ2-7; V gene: TRBV6-5; CDR3 protein: CASSYALAGEGEQYF; CDR3 DNA: TGTGCCAGCAGTTACGCACTAGCGGGAGAGGGCGAGCAGTACTTC
clone size: .; D gene: TRBD2; J gene: TRBJ2-5; V gene: TRBV28; CDR3 protein: CASSLTSGGYETQYF; CDR3 DNA: TGTGCCAGCAGTTTGACTAGCGGGGGGTATGAGACCCAGTACTTC
clone size: .; D gene: TRBD1; J gene: TRBJ1-1; V gene: TRBV19; CDR3 protein: CASRRDSGRTEAFF; CDR3 DNA: TGTGCCAGTAGGCGGGACAGCGGGAGGACTGAAGCTTTCTTT
clone size: .; D gene: TRBD2; J gene: TRBJ2-1; V gene: TRBV6-5; CDR3 protein: CASRTSGGYNEQFF; CDR3 DNA: TGTGCCAGCAGGACTAGCGGGGGATACAATGAGCAGTTCTTC
clone size: .; D gene: .; J gene: TRBJ1-1; V gene: TRBV2; CDR3 protein: CASSAGKSEAFF; CDR3 DNA: TGTGCCAGCAGTGCAGGGAAATCTGAAGCTTTCTTT
clone size: .; D gene: TRBD1; J gene: TRBJ2-7; V gene: TRBV3-1/TRBV3-2; CDR3 protein: CASSQVRDSVYEQYF; CDR3 DNA: TGTGCCAGCAGCCAAGTTAGGGACAGCGTCTACGAGCAGTACTTC
clone size: .; D gene: .; J gene: TRBJ1-2; V gene: TRBV18; CDR3 protein: CASSQQGTPYGYTF; CDR3 DNA: TGTGCCAGCTCCCAACAGGGTACGCCCTATGGCTACACCTTC
clone size: .; D gene: TRBD2; J gene: TRBJ2-1; V gene: TRBV7-9; CDR3 protein: CASSLTGGPYNEQFF; CDR3 DNA: TGTGCCAGCAGCTTAACGGGAGGGCCCTACAATGAGCAGTTCTTC
clone size: .; D gene: TRBD2; J gene: TRBJ2-1; V gene: TRBV7-8; CDR3 protein: CASSLLHGRAGNEQFF; CDR3 DNA: TGTGCCAGCAGCTTGTTACACGGGAGGGCGGGCAATGAGCAGTTCTTC
clone size: .; D gene: TRBD1; J gene: TRBJ2-7; V gene: TRBV5-6; CDR3 protein: CASSPRDRRSYEQYF; CDR3 DNA: TGTGCCAGCAGCCCCCGGGACAGAAGATCCTACGAGCAGTACTTC
clone size: .; D gene: TRBD1; J gene: TRBJ2-7; V gene: TRBV6-5; CDR3 protein: CASSYPNRDRSTKQYF; CDR3 DNA: TGTGCCAGCAGTTACCCCAACCGGGACAGGAGTACGAAGCAGTACTTC
clone size: .; D gene: TRBD2; J gene: TRBJ2-1; V gene: TRBV19; CDR3 protein: CASNRGGSYNEQFF; CDR3 DNA: TGTGCCAGTAATCGGGGGGGATCCTACAATGAGCAGTTCTTC